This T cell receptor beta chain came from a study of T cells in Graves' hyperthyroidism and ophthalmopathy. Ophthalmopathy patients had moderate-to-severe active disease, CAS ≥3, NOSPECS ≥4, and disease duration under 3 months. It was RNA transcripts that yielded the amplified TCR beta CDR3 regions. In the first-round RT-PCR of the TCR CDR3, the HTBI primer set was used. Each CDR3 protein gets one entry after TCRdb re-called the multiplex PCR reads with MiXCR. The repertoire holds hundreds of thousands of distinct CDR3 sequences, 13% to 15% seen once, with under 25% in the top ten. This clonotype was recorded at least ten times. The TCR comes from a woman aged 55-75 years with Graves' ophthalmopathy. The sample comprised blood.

The CDR3: CASSPDLAGYYNEQFF. The CDR3 DNA reads as TGTGCCAGCAGTCCAGACCTAGCGGGGTACTACAATGAGCAGTTCTTC. The chain couples TRBV28 to TRBJ2-1; 9 positions agree with TRBD2. Trimming at V came to 5 bases and at J to 3 bases, leaving 8 bases not matched to a gene. Germline-derived CDR1 and CDR2 are MDHEN and SYDVKM. The CDR3 length is 16 residues.